The subject of this entry is one T cell receptor beta chain. Its antigen is not identified. V lost 7 bases and J lost 4; bases outside the gene matches: 18. The CDR3 runs 17 residues. Germline loops: CDR1 MDHEN, CDR2 SYDVKM. The source of the sample is a study of shared clonotypes between healthy human individuals. Background on the study: Each donor's CD4 naive and CD4 memory cells filled three plates apiece, CD8 naive two, and CD8 memory one. The study's findings and limits: Shared clonotypes across all four donors exceeded non-shared ones in generation probability. A handful of donors had approximately 4.6% of their naive CD4 clonotypes in common.

The repertoire was sequenced with immunoSEQ multiplex PCR; TCRdb's copy has only in-frame clones and lacks some. The table includes 2,500,000 or so clones, roughly 93% detected once. The specimen sequenced was naive CD4+ T cells from PBMCs. Subset specified: CD45RA+ positively selected. This TCR was recovered from a man aged 18 to 30 in good health. Some clones in this sample may be carry-over from other donors' samples. The chain is built from TRBV28 and TRBJ2-5; 7 bases match TRBD2. The CDR3 region has the DNA TGTGCCAGCACCCTATCCCGGTGGGGCAGGGAGGGAGAGACCCAGTACTTC. Translation gives CASTLSRWGREGETQYF.